The clone carrying this T cell receptor (beta chain) appeared a few times. Its antigen is as yet unknown. TCR beta CDR3 sequences were amplified from RNA transcripts. The study used the HTBI primer set for a first-round RT-PCR of the TCR CDR3. In TCRdb, the multiplex PCR reads were re-called with MiXCR into one record per CDR3 protein. The sample has 650,000 to 750,000 distinct CDR3 sequences, approximately 14% seen once; the top ten hold 10% to 13%. This entry belongs to a study of T cells in Graves' hyperthyroidism and ophthalmopathy. The study's findings and limits: Researchers found most expanded thyroid clonotypes above 0.001 in blood as well.

V was shortened by 6 bases and J by 0 bases, with 12 bases between the two germline ends. CDR3 length: 14 residues. Germline V gene sequence: CDR1 MNHNS, CDR2 SASEGT. PBMCs were sourced from about 10 ml fresh peripheral blood. Source material: blood. This chain connects TRBV6-1 to TRBJ2-7; no definite D call. This TCR was recovered from a woman under 30 with Graves' hyperthyroidism. The CDR3 reads CASRGPLASYEQYF. Written as DNA, the CDR3 is TGTGCCAGCAGAGGACCCCTGGCCTCCTACGAGCAGTACTTC.